This T cell receptor (beta chain) stems from a study of human T cells and chemical hapten exposure. Study-wide points: Expanded TCRs showed more large CDR3 clusters than pre-sensitization or healthy control sets. The study found that DPC sensitization did not change TCRs above 1 in 1000 frequency. Every donor had alopecia, and their immune response may therefore differ from healthy people's.

The time point is: pre-sensitization, week 0. Noted treatment: therapeutic diphenylcyclopropenone sensitization with weekly scalp DPC. Unseparated into fractions, whole blood served as the source from which total RNA was extracted. Blood was collected ahead of every patch test applied. TCRdb processed the RACE reads anew with MiXCR; each CDR3 protein has one entry. The sample lists over 50,000 distinct CDR3 sequences; 9.6% were seen once. This CDR3 is 14 amino acids long. Trimming at V came to 6 bases and at J to 2 bases, leaving 3 bases not matched to a gene. This clonotype was picked up a small number of times. Antigen: not known.

The sequence derives from a woman between 25 and 40 years old with alopecia areata. Some clones in this sample may be carry-over from other donors' samples. The chain links TRBV12-3 or TRBV12-4 to TRBJ2-1; 8 nucleotides match TRBD1. Source: whole blood, taken in connection with sensitization to the hapten diphenylcyclopropenone (DPC). The chain's CDR3 is CASSGQGTYNEQFF. DNA for the CDR3: TGTGCCAGCAGCGGACAGGGAACCTACAATGAGCAGTTCTTC.